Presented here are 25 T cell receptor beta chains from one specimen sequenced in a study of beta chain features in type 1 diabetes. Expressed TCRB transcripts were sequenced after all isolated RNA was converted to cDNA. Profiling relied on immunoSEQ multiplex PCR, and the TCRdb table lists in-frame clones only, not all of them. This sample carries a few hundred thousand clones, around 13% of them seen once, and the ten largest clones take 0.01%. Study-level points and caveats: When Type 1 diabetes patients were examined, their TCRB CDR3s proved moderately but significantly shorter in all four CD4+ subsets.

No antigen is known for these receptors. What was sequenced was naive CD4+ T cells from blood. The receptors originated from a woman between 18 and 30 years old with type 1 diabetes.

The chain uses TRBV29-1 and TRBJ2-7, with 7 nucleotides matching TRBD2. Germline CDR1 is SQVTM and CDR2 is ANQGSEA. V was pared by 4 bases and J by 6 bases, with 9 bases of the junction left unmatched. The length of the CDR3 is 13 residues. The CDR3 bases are TGCAGCGTTGGTCCCAGCGGGGTAGGCGAGCAGTACTTC. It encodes CSVGPSGVGEQYF.

The CDR3 reads CASSPGQGGDGYTF. CDR3 bases: TGCGCCAGCAGCCCCGGACAGGGAGGCGATGGCTACACCTTC. The chain has TRBV5-1 and TRBJ1-2, with 8 bases identical to TRBD1. With 4 bases clipped from V and 6 bases from J, the junction kept 8 bases outside the gene matches. CDR3 size: 14 residues. The germline gives CDR1 SGHRS, CDR2 YFSETQ.

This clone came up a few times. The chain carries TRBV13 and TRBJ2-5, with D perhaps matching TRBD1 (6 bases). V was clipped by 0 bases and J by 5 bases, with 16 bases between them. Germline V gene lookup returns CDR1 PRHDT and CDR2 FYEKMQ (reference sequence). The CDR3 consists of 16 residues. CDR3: CASSLGQFWTEETQYF. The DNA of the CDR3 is TGTGCCAGCAGCTTAGGCCAGTTTTGGACAGAGGAGACCCAGTACTTC.

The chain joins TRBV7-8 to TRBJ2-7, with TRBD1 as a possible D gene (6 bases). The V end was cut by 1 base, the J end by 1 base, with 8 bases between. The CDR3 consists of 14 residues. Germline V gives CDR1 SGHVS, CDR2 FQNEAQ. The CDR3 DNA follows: TGTGCCAGCAGCTTAGTCAGGGGATCCTACGAGCAGTACTTC. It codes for CASSLVRGSYEQYF. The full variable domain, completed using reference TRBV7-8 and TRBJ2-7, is GAGVSQSPRYKVAKRGQDVALRCDPISGHVSLFWYQQALGQGPEFLTYFQNEAQLDKSGLPSDRFFAERPEGSVSTLKIQRTQQEDSAVYLCASSLVRGSYEQYFGPGTRLTVT.

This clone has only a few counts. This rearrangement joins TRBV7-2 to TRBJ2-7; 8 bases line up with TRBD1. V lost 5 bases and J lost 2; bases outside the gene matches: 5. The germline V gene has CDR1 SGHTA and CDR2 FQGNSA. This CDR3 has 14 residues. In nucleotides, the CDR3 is TGTGCCAGCAGCACGACAGGGGACGCCTACGAGCAGTACTTC. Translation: CASSTTGDAYEQYF.

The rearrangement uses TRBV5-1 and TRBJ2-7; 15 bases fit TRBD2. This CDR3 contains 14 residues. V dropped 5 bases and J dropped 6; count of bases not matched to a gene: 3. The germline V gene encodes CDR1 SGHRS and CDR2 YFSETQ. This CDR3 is CASSRTSGGGEQYF. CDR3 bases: TGCGCCAGCAGTCGGACTAGCGGGGGGGGCGAGCAGTACTTC.

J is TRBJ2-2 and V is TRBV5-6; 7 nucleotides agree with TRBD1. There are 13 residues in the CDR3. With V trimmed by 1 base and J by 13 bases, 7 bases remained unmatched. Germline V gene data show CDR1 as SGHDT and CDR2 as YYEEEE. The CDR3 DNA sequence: TGTGCCAGCAGCTTGTGGGGGACAGTCGGGCTGTTTTTT. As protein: CASSLWGTVGLFF.

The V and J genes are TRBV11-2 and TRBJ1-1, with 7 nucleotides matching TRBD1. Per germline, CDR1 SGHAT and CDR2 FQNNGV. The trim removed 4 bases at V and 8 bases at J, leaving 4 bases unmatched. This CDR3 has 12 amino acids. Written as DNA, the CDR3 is TGTGCCAGCAGCTACAGGGGATCCGAAGCTTTCTTT. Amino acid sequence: CASSYRGSEAFF.

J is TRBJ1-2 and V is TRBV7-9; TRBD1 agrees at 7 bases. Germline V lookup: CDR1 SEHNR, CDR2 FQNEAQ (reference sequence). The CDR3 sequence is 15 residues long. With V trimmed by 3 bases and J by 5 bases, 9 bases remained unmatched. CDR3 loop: CASSFTGTVLYGYTF. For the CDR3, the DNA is TGTGCCAGCAGCTTTACCGGGACAGTCTTATATGGCTACACCTTC.

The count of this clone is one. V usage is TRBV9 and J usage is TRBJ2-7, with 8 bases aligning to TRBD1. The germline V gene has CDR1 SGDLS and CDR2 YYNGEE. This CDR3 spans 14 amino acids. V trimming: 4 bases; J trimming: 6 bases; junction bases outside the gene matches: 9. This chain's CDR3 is CASSNSQGAGEQYF. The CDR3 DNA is TGTGCCAGCAGCAATTCTCAGGGGGCTGGCGAGCAGTACTTC. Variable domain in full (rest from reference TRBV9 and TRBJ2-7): DSGVTQTPKHLITATGQRVTLRCSPRSGDLSVYWYQQSLDQGLQFLIQYYNGEERAKGNILERFSAQQFPDLHSELNLSSLELGDSALYFCASSNSQGAGEQYFGPGTRLTVT.

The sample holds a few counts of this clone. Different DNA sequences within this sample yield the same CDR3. The CDR3 protein is CASSLRGQGETQYF. The CDR3 coding sequence is TGTGCCAGCAGCCTTAGGGGACAGGGTGAGACCCAGTACTTC. The V call is TRBV7-2, the J call TRBJ2-5; 9 bases align to TRBD1. V was clipped by 5 bases and J by 5 bases; unmatched bases: 6. In germline, CDR1 is SGHTA, CDR2 FQGNSA. The CDR3 has 14 amino acids.

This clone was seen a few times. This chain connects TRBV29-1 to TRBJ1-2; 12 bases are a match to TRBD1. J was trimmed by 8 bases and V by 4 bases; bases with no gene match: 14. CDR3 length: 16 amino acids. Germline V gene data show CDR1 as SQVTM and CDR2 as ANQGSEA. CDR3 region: CSVVDDWDRGLRGYTF. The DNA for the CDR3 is TGCAGCGTTGTTGACGATTGGGACAGGGGGCTGCGGGGCTACACCTTC.

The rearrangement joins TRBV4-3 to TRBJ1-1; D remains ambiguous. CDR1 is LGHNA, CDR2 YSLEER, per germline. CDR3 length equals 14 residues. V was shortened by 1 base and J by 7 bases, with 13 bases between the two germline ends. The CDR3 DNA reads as TGCGCCAGCAGCCAAGGATTGCGACTCAGTGAAGCTTTCTTT. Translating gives CASSQGLRLSEAFF.

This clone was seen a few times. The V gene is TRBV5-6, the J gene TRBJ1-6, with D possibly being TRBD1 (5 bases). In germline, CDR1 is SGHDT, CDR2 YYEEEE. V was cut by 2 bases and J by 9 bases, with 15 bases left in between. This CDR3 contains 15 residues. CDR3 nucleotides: TGTGCCAGCAGCTTTGGTCCGCGGGACGGTTCACCCCTCCACTTT. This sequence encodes CASSFGPRDGSPLHF.

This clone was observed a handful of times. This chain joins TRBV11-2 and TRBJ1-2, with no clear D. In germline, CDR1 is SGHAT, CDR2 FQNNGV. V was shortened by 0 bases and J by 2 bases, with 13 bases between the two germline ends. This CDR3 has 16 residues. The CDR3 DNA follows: TGTGCCAGCAGCTTAGATCGGGTCGGCTCAAACTATGGCTACACCTTC. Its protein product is CASSLDRVGSNYGYTF.

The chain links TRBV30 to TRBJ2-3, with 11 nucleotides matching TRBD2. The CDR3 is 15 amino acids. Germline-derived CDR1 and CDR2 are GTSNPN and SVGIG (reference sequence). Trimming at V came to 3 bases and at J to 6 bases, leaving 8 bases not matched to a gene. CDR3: CAWSVGTSGGDTQYF. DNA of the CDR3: TGTGCCTGGAGCGTAGGGACTAGCGGCGGGGATACGCAGTATTTT.

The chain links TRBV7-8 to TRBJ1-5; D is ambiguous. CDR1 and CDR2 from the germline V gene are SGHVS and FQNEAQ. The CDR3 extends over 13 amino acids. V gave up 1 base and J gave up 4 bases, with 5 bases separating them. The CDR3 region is CASSLGANQPQHF. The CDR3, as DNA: TGTGCCAGCAGCTTAGGGGCTAATCAGCCCCAGCATTTT.

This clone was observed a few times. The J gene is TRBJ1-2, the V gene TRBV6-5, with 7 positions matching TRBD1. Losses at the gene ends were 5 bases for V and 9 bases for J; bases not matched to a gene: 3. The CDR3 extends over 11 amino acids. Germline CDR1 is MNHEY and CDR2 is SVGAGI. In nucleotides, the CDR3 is TGTGCCAGCAGTAACAGGGGCAGCTACACCTTC. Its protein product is CASSNRGSYTF.

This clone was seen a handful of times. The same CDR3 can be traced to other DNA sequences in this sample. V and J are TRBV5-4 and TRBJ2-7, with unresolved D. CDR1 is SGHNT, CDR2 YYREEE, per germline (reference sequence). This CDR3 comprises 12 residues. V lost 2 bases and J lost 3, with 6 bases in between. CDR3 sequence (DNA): TGTGCCAGCAGCTTCAACAGCTACGAGCAGTACTTC. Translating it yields CASSFNSYEQYF.

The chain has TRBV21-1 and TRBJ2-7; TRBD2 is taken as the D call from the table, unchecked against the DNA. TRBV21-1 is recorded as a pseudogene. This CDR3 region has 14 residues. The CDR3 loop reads CASSKEGSSYEQYF. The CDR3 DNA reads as TGTGCCAGCAGCAAAGAAGGGAGCTCCTACGAGCAGTACTTC.

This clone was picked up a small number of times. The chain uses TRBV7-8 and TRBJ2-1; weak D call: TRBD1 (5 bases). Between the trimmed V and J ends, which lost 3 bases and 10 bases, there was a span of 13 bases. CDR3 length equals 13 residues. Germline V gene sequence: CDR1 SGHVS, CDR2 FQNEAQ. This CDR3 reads CASSFTGLWEQFF. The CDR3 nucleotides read TGTGCCAGCAGCTTCACAGGCCTATGGGAGCAGTTCTTC. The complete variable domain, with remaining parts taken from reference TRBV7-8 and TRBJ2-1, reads GAGVSQSPRYKVAKRGQDVALRCDPISGHVSLFWYQQALGQGPEFLTYFQNEAQLDKSGLPSDRFFAERPEGSVSTLKIQRTQQEDSAVYLCASSFTGLWEQFFGPGTRLTVL.

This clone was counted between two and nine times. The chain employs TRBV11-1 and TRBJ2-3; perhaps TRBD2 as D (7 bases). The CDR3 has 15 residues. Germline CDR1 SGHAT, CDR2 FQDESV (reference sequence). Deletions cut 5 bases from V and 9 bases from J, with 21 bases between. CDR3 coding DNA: TGTGCCAGCAGCCCAAAACCGGGGGGCTACGGGACGCAGTATTTT. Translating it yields CASSPKPGGYGTQYF.

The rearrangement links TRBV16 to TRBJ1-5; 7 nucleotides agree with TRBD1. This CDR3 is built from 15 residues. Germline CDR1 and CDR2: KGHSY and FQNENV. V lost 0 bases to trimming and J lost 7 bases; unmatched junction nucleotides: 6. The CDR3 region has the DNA TGTGCCAGCAGCCAATCGGTGGCAGGGGGGCAGCCCCAGCATTTT. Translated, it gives CASSQSVAGGQPQHF.

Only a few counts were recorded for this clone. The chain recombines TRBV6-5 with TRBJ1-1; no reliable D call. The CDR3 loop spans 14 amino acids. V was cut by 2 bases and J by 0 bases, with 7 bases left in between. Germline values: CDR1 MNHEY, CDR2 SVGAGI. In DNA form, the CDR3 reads TGTGCCAGCAGTTACGACACCGTGAACACTGAAGCTTTCTTT. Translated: CASSYDTVNTEAFF.

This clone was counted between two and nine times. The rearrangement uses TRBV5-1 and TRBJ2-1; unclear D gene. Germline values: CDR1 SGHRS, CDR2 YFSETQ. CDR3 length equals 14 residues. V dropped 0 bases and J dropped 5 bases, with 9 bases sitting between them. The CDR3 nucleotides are TGCGCCAGCAGCTTGGGTGGCGGCGACAATGAGCAGTTCTTC. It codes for CASSLGGGDNEQFF.